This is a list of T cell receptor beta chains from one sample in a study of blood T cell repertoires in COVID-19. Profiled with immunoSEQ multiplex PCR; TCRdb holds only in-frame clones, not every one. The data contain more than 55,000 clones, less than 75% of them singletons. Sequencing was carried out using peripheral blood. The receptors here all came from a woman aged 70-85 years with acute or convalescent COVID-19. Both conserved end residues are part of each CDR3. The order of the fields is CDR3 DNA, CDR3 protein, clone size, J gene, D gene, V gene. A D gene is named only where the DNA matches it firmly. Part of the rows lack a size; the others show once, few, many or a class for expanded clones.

cdr3_nt: TGCGCCAGCCTCCGAGGGGGGGGAGGCTACACCTTC
cdr3_aa: CASLRGGGGYTF
clone_size: -
j_call: TRBJ1-2
d_call: -
v_call: TRBV10-1

cdr3_nt: TGTGCCAGCAAAACCTCGACAGGTGGGGTTCAGCCCCAGCATTTT
cdr3_aa: CASKTSTGGVQPQHF
clone_size: once
j_call: TRBJ1-5
d_call: -
v_call: TRBV6-5

cdr3_nt: TGTGCCAGCAGCTTACGGACAGGGTTAGGGGAGACCCAGTACTTC
cdr3_aa: CASSLRTGLGETQYF
clone_size: -
j_call: TRBJ2-5
d_call: TRBD1
v_call: TRBV13

cdr3_nt: TGCGCCAGCAGCCAAGGACAGGGGGGGGAGACCCAGTACTTC
cdr3_aa: CASSQGQGGETQYF
clone_size: -
j_call: TRBJ2-5
d_call: TRBD1
v_call: TRBV4-1

cdr3_nt: TGTGCCAGCAGACGACAGTTCCATCAGCCCCAGCATTTT
cdr3_aa: CASRRQFHQPQHF
clone_size: -
j_call: TRBJ1-5
d_call: -
v_call: TRBV27

cdr3_nt: TGTGCCTGGAGTCTAGGTTTGGGCCAAGAGACCCAGTACTTC
cdr3_aa: CAWSLGLGQETQYF
clone_size: -
j_call: TRBJ2-5
d_call: -
v_call: TRBV30

cdr3_nt: TGTGCCAGCAGGCGCGGGACAGGGAATCTCCGTAGTGGCTACACCTTC
cdr3_aa: CASRRGTGNLRSGYTF
clone_size: few
j_call: TRBJ1-2
d_call: TRBD1
v_call: TRBV27

cdr3_nt: TGTGCCAGCAGTCCCCTCGGCAGGGGACGAACTGAAGCTTTCTTT
cdr3_aa: CASSPLGRGRTEAFF
clone_size: -
j_call: TRBJ1-1
d_call: -
v_call: TRBV6-6

cdr3_nt: TGCGCCAGCAGCAGACAGGCGAGCTCTGGGGCCAACGTCCTGACTTTC
cdr3_aa: CASSRQASSGANVLTF
clone_size: -
j_call: TRBJ2-6
d_call: -
v_call: TRBV5-1

cdr3_nt: TGTGCCAGCAGTGTTAGCTTTGGCCAGCCCCAGCATTTT
cdr3_aa: CASSVSFGQPQHF
clone_size: -
j_call: TRBJ1-5
d_call: -
v_call: TRBV2

cdr3_nt: TGCGCCAGCAGCTTGGCCGGTGACAGGAGGTCAGATACGCAGTATTTT
cdr3_aa: CASSLAGDRRSDTQYF
clone_size: -
j_call: TRBJ2-3
d_call: -
v_call: TRBV5-1

cdr3_nt: TGTGCCAGTAGTTATCAGGGGAATGAGCAGTTCTTC
cdr3_aa: CASSYQGNEQFF
clone_size: -
j_call: TRBJ2-1
d_call: -
v_call: TRBV19

cdr3_nt: TGTGCCTGGAGTGTAATGGACAGCCGCTATGGCTACACCTTC
cdr3_aa: CAWSVMDSRYGYTF
clone_size: few
j_call: TRBJ1-2
d_call: -
v_call: TRBV30

cdr3_nt: TGTGCCAGCAGCTTGCGAGGATACAATGAGCAGTTCTTC
cdr3_aa: CASSLRGYNEQFF
clone_size: -
j_call: TRBJ2-1
d_call: -
v_call: TRBV5-5

cdr3_nt: TGTGCCAGCAGCTTGGGTTACCCGGGGATGAATTCACCCCTCCACTTT
cdr3_aa: CASSLGYPGMNSPLHF
clone_size: -
j_call: TRBJ1-6
d_call: -
v_call: TRBV5-4

cdr3_nt: TGTGCCAGTAAAATACAGGGGGTCACTGAAGCTTTCTTT
cdr3_aa: CASKIQGVTEAFF
clone_size: -
j_call: TRBJ1-1
d_call: TRBD1
v_call: TRBV19

cdr3_nt: TGTGCCATCAGGGGGACAGCTGGAAACACCATATATTTT
cdr3_aa: CAIRGTAGNTIYF
clone_size: -
j_call: TRBJ1-3
d_call: TRBD1
v_call: TRBV10-3

cdr3_nt: TGTGCCAGCAGCCCACTGACTAGCGGGGGATACAATGAGCAGTTCTTC
cdr3_aa: CASSPLTSGGYNEQFF
clone_size: -
j_call: TRBJ2-1
d_call: TRBD2
v_call: TRBV7-9

cdr3_nt: TGTGCCTGGATACAAATGTCGCTAGCATACAATGAGCAGTTCTTC
cdr3_aa: CAWIQMSLAYNEQFF
clone_size: few
j_call: TRBJ2-1
d_call: -
v_call: TRBV30

cdr3_nt: TGCGCCAGCAGCTTGGGACAGGCCCCCGGGGAGCTGTTTTTT
cdr3_aa: CASSLGQAPGELFF
clone_size: -
j_call: TRBJ2-2
d_call: -
v_call: TRBV5-1

cdr3_nt: TGTGCCAGCAGCCAAGGTAGGCGGCGTGGCTACACCTTC
cdr3_aa: CASSQGRRRGYTF
clone_size: -
j_call: TRBJ1-2
d_call: -
v_call: TRBV14

cdr3_nt: TGTGCCAGCAGCTTGGAACAGGAGGGATATGGCTACACCTTC
cdr3_aa: CASSLEQEGYGYTF
clone_size: -
j_call: TRBJ1-2
d_call: -
v_call: TRBV5-4

cdr3_nt: TGCGCCAGCAGCTTACAGGTCAGGGGCAATCAGCCCCAGCATTTT
cdr3_aa: CASSLQVRGNQPQHF
clone_size: -
j_call: TRBJ1-5
d_call: -
v_call: TRBV5-1

cdr3_nt: TGTGCCAGCTCGGTAGACATGAACACTGAAGCTTTCTTT
cdr3_aa: CASSVDMNTEAFF
clone_size: few
j_call: TRBJ1-1
d_call: -
v_call: TRBV2

cdr3_nt: TGCGCCAGCAGCTTAAGGCCTCTAGGAGCTAATCAGCCCCAGCATTTT
cdr3_aa: CASSLRPLGANQPQHF
clone_size: -
j_call: TRBJ1-5
d_call: -
v_call: TRBV5-1

cdr3_nt: TGTGCCAGCAGCTTACGGTCAGGGGCCCTCTACGAGCAGTACTTC
cdr3_aa: CASSLRSGALYEQYF
clone_size: -
j_call: TRBJ2-7
d_call: -
v_call: TRBV11-3

cdr3_nt: TGTGCCAGCTGCCGGGACAGGGGTTATACTGAAGCTTTCTTT
cdr3_aa: CASCRDRGYTEAFF
clone_size: -
j_call: TRBJ1-1
d_call: TRBD1
v_call: TRBV6-5

cdr3_nt: TGTGCCAGCAGCTTTCGCGGGAGCTCCTACAATGAGCAGTTCTTC
cdr3_aa: CASSFRGSSYNEQFF
clone_size: -
j_call: TRBJ2-1
d_call: TRBD2
v_call: TRBV11-2

cdr3_nt: TGCGCCCCCAGCCGCCAGGGGGCGGGCACAGATACGCAGTATTTT
cdr3_aa: CAPSRQGAGTDTQYF
clone_size: -
j_call: TRBJ2-3
d_call: TRBD1
v_call: TRBV4-1

cdr3_nt: TGTGCCAGCAGCTTGGTAGACTATGGCTACACCTTC
cdr3_aa: CASSLVDYGYTF
clone_size: few
j_call: TRBJ1-2
d_call: -
v_call: TRBV7-9

cdr3_nt: TGTGCCTGGAGTCCCGGAGACTATGGCTACACCTTC
cdr3_aa: CAWSPGDYGYTF
clone_size: -
j_call: TRBJ1-2
d_call: -
v_call: TRBV30

cdr3_nt: TGTGCCAGCAGTTACTCGATAAGTGTTTCTAGAGGGAATCAGCCCCAGCATTTT
cdr3_aa: CASSYSISVSRGNQPQHF
clone_size: -
j_call: TRBJ1-5
d_call: -
v_call: TRBV6-2/TRBV6-3

cdr3_nt: TGTGCCAGTAACCCTATTCCTGGAGCGGAGCTGTTTTTT
cdr3_aa: CASNPIPGAELFF
clone_size: few
j_call: TRBJ2-2
d_call: -
v_call: TRBV19

cdr3_nt: TGTGCCAGCAGCCTAACCCCCACGGGGGGGCGGGACTATGGCTACACCTTC
cdr3_aa: CASSLTPTGGRDYGYTF
clone_size: few
j_call: TRBJ1-2
d_call: -
v_call: TRBV11-2

cdr3_nt: TGTGCCAGCAGCTTAAGAGGCCAGGGGAGGGGGATGAGCAATCAGCCCCAGCATTTT
cdr3_aa: CASSLRGQGRGMSNQPQHF
clone_size: -
j_call: TRBJ1-5
d_call: -
v_call: TRBV11-2

cdr3_nt: TGTGCCAGCAGCTTAAGGACAGACACTGAAGCTTTCTTT
cdr3_aa: CASSLRTDTEAFF
clone_size: few
j_call: TRBJ1-1
d_call: -
v_call: TRBV11-2

cdr3_nt: TGTGCCAGCAGCTTAGATCCCGCACTCCGCTCTGGAAACACCATATATTTT
cdr3_aa: CASSLDPALRSGNTIYF
clone_size: -
j_call: TRBJ1-3
d_call: -
v_call: TRBV11-2